What follows describes a single T cell receptor beta chain. Its antigen target is currently unknown. Base qualities are not at hand, and no much larger clone is one base apart. The sample belongs to a study of blood T cell repertoires in COVID-19 (dated by TCRdb to 2020 to 2022). As for the study more broadly: Collaborator samples came from the United States, Italy and Spain and covered acute and convalescent phases of COVID-19. The prospective study material was composed of cDNA or gDNA derived from T cells, B-cell-depleted T cells, or PBMCs. The dataset comprised deeply sampled blood TCRbeta repertoires from subjects exposed to, actively infected with, or recovered from COVID-19. The repertoires were released in a freely available public database intended as a resource for research on the immune response to SARS-CoV-2. Samples came from the ongoing ImmuneRACE study (first 160 participants) plus 1,254 subjects from 6 global collaborators. The sample metadata nearly always contained a de-identified subject ID, COVID-19 status, age in years and sex. Where available, HLA class I and class II types were taken from metadata supplied by the sample provider and were not determined by assay-based typing.

Each collaborating institution followed its own protocols to collect whole blood in K2EDTA tubes. For TCRbeta analysis, collaborators shipped samples in one of three forms: frozen whole blood, isolated PBMCs, or DNA extracted from either of those sample types. The immunoSEQ Assay, a bias-controlled multiplex PCR, was used to amplify TCRbeta CDR3 regions from genomic DNA. Per the source publication's procedure: The number of nucleated cells in each sample was estimated by amplification of reference gene primers within the assay. Sequence reads were collapsed and filtered to measure the absolute abundance of every unique TCRbeta CDR3 rearrangement. Productive Simpson clonality was computed per sample as the square root of Simpson's diversity index over productive rearrangements. TCRdb holds this immuneACCESS table with in-frame rearrangements only. Some clones are missing; in checked studies, unresolved V genes explain under half, and the rest has no known cause. For V, J and clone size, that table is used; D and trimming come from the DNA. Present in this sample are under 55,000 clones, 89% of which were seen just once. The ten largest clones capture about 2% of the sample.

In the germline V gene (reference sequence), CDR1 corresponds to LGHDT and CDR2 to YNNKEL. Trimming takes 4 bases from V and 7 bases from J, and the germline ends sit 28 bases apart. Spanning cysteine to phenylalanine, the CDR3 consists of 18 amino acids. The sequence is cut down to CDR3 DNA, 54 bases in frame from base 1. Overall study results and their limits: Clinical and demographic metadata were provided uncurated, with the amount varying by source and participant.

The chain is encoded by TRBV3-1 (or the pseudogene TRBV3-2) joined to TRBJ2-5; tentative D gene TRBD2, with 5 bases matching. Sequencing was performed on peripheral blood. This clonotype was obtained from a human donor in a cohort sampled during active COVID-19. The CDR3 protein: CASSPGYSIARTRGTQYF. The DNA is as follows: TGTGCCAGCAGCCCCGGTTACTCAATAGCACGGACCCGGGGGACCCAGTACTTC.